In its sample, the clone carrying this TCR beta chain was seen once. Its cognate antigen is unknown. A much larger clone is a single base away; this may be a read error. In TCRdb, the reads were re-called with MiXCR into one record per CDR3 protein. The sample lists 480,000 or so distinct CDR3 sequences, over 9% seen once, with about 10% in the top ten. This entry is derived from a study of T cell repertoires in cytomegalovirus infection. Whole-study context: TCR beta signatures that were public indicated CMV infection and matching HLA type. Broader study findings: Adding up the frequency of public TCR beta families identified people who carried CMV plus the relevant HLA.

The V and J ends lost 11 bases and 2 bases, in that order; junction bases with no gene match: 7. CDR1 and CDR2 (germline): ENHRY, SYGVKD. This CDR3 is 13 amino acids long. The TCR sequence derives from a human donor in good health (CMV status not recorded). Some clones in this sample may be carry-over from other donors' samples. The rearrangement links TRBV10-3 to TRBJ2-5; 8 positions agree with TRBD1. Material: PBMCs. The CDR3 spells CAVRNRGQETQYF. The CDR3 DNA reads as TGTGCCGTCCGGAACAGGGGGCAAGAGACCCAGTACTTC.